The 5 T cell receptor beta chains presented below share a single source sample, sequenced in a study of shared clonotypes between healthy human individuals. Method: immunoSEQ multiplex PCR; TCRdb's copy keeps in-frame clones and lacks some. Of over a million clones listed, approximately 96% were seen once; the top ten hold 1.2%. Material for sequencing was naive CD4+ T cells sorted from blood. Described subset: CD45RA+ positively selected. Receptor source: a man younger than 45 in good health.

The chain recombines TRBV15 with TRBJ1-5, with a possible D match to TRBD1 (5 bases). V lost 2 bases and J lost 0, with 26 bases in between. The CDR3 sequence is 21 residues long. Germline-derived CDR1 and CDR2 are LNHNV and YYDKDF (reference sequence). CDR3 residues: CATSRYLIPPTTVYSNQPQHF. Here the CDR3 DNA reads TGTGCCACCAGCAGATACCTTATCCCCCCGACGACAGTCTATAGCAATCAGCCCCAGCATTTT.

The chain is built from TRBV7-2 and TRBJ1-4; 8 nucleotides line up with TRBD1. After removal of 5 bases from V and 8 bases from J, the junction contained 10 bases not matched to a gene. The CDR3 runs 15 residues. Germline V gene sequence: CDR1 SGHTA, CDR2 FQGNSA. This CDR3 is CASSTDRGAREKLFF. CDR3 DNA sequence: TGTGCCAGCAGCACCGACAGGGGTGCAAGAGAAAAACTGTTTTTT.

The chain is built from TRBV18 and TRBJ2-7; 7 bases are a match to TRBD2. The CDR3 consists of 15 residues. Trimming took 3 bases from V and 3 from J; bases not matched to a gene: 8. Germline V gene sequence: CDR1 KGHSH, CDR2 LQKENI. CDR3 nucleotides: TGTGCCAGCTCACCCCCGGGAGGCTCCCTCTACGAGCAGTACTTC. As protein: CASSPPGGSLYEQYF.

The J gene is TRBJ2-5, the V gene TRBV5-1; D is perhaps TRBD1 or TRBD2 (6 bases each). The CDR3 runs 15 residues. In germline, CDR1 is SGHRS, CDR2 YFSETQ. The ends were cut back, 1 base at V and 7 bases at J, with 17 bases in the middle. The CDR3 here is CASSLLRGPEGTQYF. The CDR3 DNA sequence: TGCGCCAGCAGCTTGCTTCGGGGGCCCGAGGGGACCCAGTACTTC.

This clone was observed once. V usage is TRBV10-1 and J usage is TRBJ1-1; tentatively, D is TRBD1 (6 bases). The CDR3 is 14 amino acids. Germline V lookup: CDR1 WNHNN, CDR2 SYGVQD (reference sequence). Trimming cost V 6 bases and J 5 bases, with 16 bases left between them. For the CDR3, the DNA is TGCGCCAGCAGCTTAAACAGGGCGGGAACTGAAGCTTTCTTT. Translation: CASSLNRAGTEAFF.